Below, 27 T cell receptor beta chains from the same sample are listed, as sequenced in a study of molecular identifiers for immune sequencing clone quantification. TCRdb processed the PCR reads anew with MiXCR; each CDR3 protein has one entry. Of some 680,000 distinct CDR3 sequences in the sample, approximately 24% were seen once. Source material: naive CD8+ T cells from blood, with Jurkat cell RNA spiked in. Documented subset: FACS-sorted CD8+CD4-CCR7+CD45RA+ naive T cells. Source of these receptors: a human donor in good health. Some libraries in this study had Jurkat cell RNA spiked in.

This clonotype was detected many times. The gene calls are TRBV2 and TRBJ1-1; D is unresolved. Trimming pared 2 bases from V and 3 bases from J, leaving 16 bases between. Germline CDR1 SNHLY, CDR2 FYNNEI. The CDR3 is made up of 16 amino acids. CDR3 protein: CASSEPPYGKDTEAFF. CDR3 nucleotides: TGTGCCAGCAGTGAACCCCCCTATGGAAAGGACACTGAAGCTTTCTTT.

This clonotype was detected a few times. The rearrangement joins TRBV5-8 to TRBJ2-3; D possibly corresponds to TRBD1 (7 bases). The CDR3 contains 16 residues. Trimming left V 1 base short and J 4 bases short, with 16 bases between. Germline V gene lookup returns CDR1 SGHTS and CDR2 YDEGEE. CDR3 nucleotide sequence: TGTGCCAGCAGCTTGTCCGTCAGGGGGGTCGCAGATACGCAGTATTTT. Its protein is CASSLSVRGVADTQYF.

This chain connects TRBV19 to TRBJ1-1, with no clear D. Germline lookup yields CDR1 LNHDA and CDR2 SQIVND (reference sequence). Trimming removed 3 bases from V and 2 bases from J, with 7 bases in between. The CDR3 spans 13 residues. Written as DNA, the CDR3 is TGTGCCAGTAGTATCTGGGGAAACACTGAAGCTTTCTTT. It is translated as CASSIWGNTEAFF. Based on the CDR3 plus reference TRBV19 and TRBJ1-1, the full variable domain is DGGITQSPKYLFRKEGQNVTLSCEQNLNHDAMYWYRQDPGQGLRLIYYSQIVNDFQKGDIAEGYSVSREKKESFPLTVTSAQKNPTAFYLCASSIWGNTEAFFGQGTRLTVV.

This clonotype was recorded many times. The junction shows a germline mismatch at one end, possibly a read error. This rearrangement joins TRBV19 to TRBJ2-3, with TRBD2 matching over 7 bases. Germline V gene sequence: CDR1 LNHDA, CDR2 SQIVND (reference sequence). The CDR3 extends over 14 amino acids. CDR3 in amino acids: CASREASGADTQYF. The CDR3 nucleotides are TGTGCAAGTAGGGAGGCTAGCGGCGCAGATACGCAGTATTTT.

The sample holds many counts of this clonotype. The chain couples TRBV12-3 or TRBV12-4 to TRBJ2-1; D not certain. This CDR3 has 12 amino acids. Trimming pared 7 bases from V and 4 bases from J, leaving 8 bases between. The CDR3 DNA follows: TGTGCCAGCAAAGAACTATACAATGAGCAGTTCTTC. Amino acids: CASKELYNEQFF.

The chain recombines TRBV6-2 or TRBV6-3 with TRBJ2-1, with TRBD2 matching 10 bases. The length of the CDR3 is 17 residues. Per the germline V gene, CDR1 is MNHEY and CDR2 is SVGEGT. V trimming: 0 bases; J trimming: 7 bases; junction bases outside the gene matches: 9. The CDR3 sequence is CASSYSSPSGSLNEQFF. The CDR3 coding sequence is TGTGCCAGCAGTTACTCCTCCCCTAGCGGGAGCTTAAATGAGCAGTTCTTC.

This clonotype occurred many times. This chain's CDR3 is CSAVGTEAFF. The CDR3 region has the DNA TGCAGCGCGGTGGGCACTGAAGCTTTCTTT. The chain links TRBV29-1 to TRBJ1-1; D uncertain. The germline V and J ends were trimmed by 7 bases and 4 bases, with 7 bases remaining between them. The CDR3 sequence is 10 residues long. Looked up from germline, CDR1 is SQVTM and CDR2 is ANQGSEA.

The V and J genes are TRBV29-1 and TRBJ2-1, with 8 bases that match TRBD2. Germline loops: CDR1 SQVTM, CDR2 ANQGSEA. There are 18 residues in the CDR3. V was clipped by 1 base and J by 5 bases; unmatched bases: 16. Written as DNA, the CDR3 is TGCAGCGTTGAAGGGTATCCACTAGCGGTTCCCCCGCACAATGAGCAGTTCTTC. This encodes CSVEGYPLAVPPHNEQFF.

This clonotype showed up just a few times. The rearrangement joins TRBV30 to TRBJ2-1; TRBD2 agrees at 10 bases. V dropped 0 bases and J dropped 9; count of bases not matched to a gene: 5. This CDR3 spans 14 amino acids. From germline, CDR1 is GTSNPN and CDR2 SVGIG (reference sequence). The CDR3 here is CAWSVSGGVGEQFF. CDR3 DNA: TGTGCCTGGAGTGTAAGCGGGGGGGTTGGTGAGCAGTTCTTC.

Details on this clonotype: Since a much larger clone is just one base distant, this may be a read error. V and J are TRBV5-1 and TRBJ2-5; possibly TRBD1 for D (6 bases). CDR1 SGHRS and CDR2 YFSETQ come from the germline V gene. This CDR3 has 15 residues. The CDR3 DNA reads as TGCGCCAGCAGGCATACACAGGGAATCCAAGAGCCCCAGTACTTC. It is translated as CASRHTQGIQEPQYF.

This clonotype has only a few counts. The chain combines TRBV20-1 with TRBJ2-3; tentative D call: TRBD1 (5 bases). From germline, CDR1 is DFQATT and CDR2 SNEGSKA (reference sequence). This CDR3 comprises 13 residues. Trimming took off 4 bases at V and 2 bases at J, with 10 bases between the two ends. CDR3 coding DNA: TGCAGTGCTACTGACAGCTACACAGATACGCAGTATTTT. Amino acids: CSATDSYTDTQYF.

On this clonotype: The germline gene is not matched at one end of the junction; a read error may be the cause. This rearrangement joins TRBV4-1 to TRBJ1-5; tentatively, D is TRBD1 (6 bases). This CDR3 region has 15 residues. The V gene's germline CDR1 is MGHRA and CDR2 YSYEKL. In DNA, the CDR3 is TGCGCCCGCAGCCAAGCCAGGGGTCACAATCAGCCCCCGCATTTT. Amino acid sequence: CARSQARGHNQPPHF.

Concerning this clonotype: A much larger clonotype is one base distant, so this may be a read error. The V and J genes are TRBV5-3 and TRBJ2-7, with 8 bases fitting TRBD1. TRBV5-3 has ORF status, its function being uncertain. This CDR3 has 15 amino acids. As DNA, the CDR3 is TGTGCCAGCAGCTCATCCAGGACAGGGTCCTACGAGCAGTACTTC. This codes for CASSSSRTGSYEQYF.

This clonotype was observed at least ten times. The chain joins TRBV7-2 to TRBJ2-7; no clear D. This CDR3 is built from 15 residues. The V end lost 2 bases, the J end lost 0 bases, and 11 bases lay between the germline ends. Germline CDR1 SGHTA, CDR2 FQGNSA. The CDR3 here is CASSLRAPSSYEQYF. CDR3 sequence (DNA): TGTGCCAGCAGCTTAAGGGCGCCCAGCTCCTACGAGCAGTACTTC. Full variable domain (remainder filled in from reference TRBV7-2 and TRBJ2-7): GAGVSQSPSNKVTEKGKDVELRCDPISGHTALYWYRQSLGQGLEFLIYFQGNSAPDKSGLPSDRFSAERTGGSVSTLTIQRTQQEDSAVYLCASSLRAPSSYEQYFGPGTRLTVT.

This clonotype was seen more than once but under ten times. The chain links TRBV9 to TRBJ2-1; 9 nucleotides line up with TRBD2. Germline loops: CDR1 SGDLS, CDR2 YYNGEE. J lost 7 bases, V lost 4 bases, and 12 bases had no gene match. The CDR3 has 16 amino acids. In DNA, the CDR3 is TGTGCCAGCAGCCCCTCGGGAGCGGGGGGCGCAAATGAGCAGTTCTTC. Encoded protein: CASSPSGAGGANEQFF. The full variable domain, rest sourced from reference TRBV9 and TRBJ2-1, is DSGVTQTPKHLITATGQRVTLRCSPRSGDLSVYWYQQSLDQGLQFLIQYYNGEERAKGNILERFSAQQFPDLHSELNLSSLELGDSALYFCASSPSGAGGANEQFFGPGTRLTVL.

This clonotype was recorded a few times. The V gene is TRBV4-3, the J gene TRBJ2-1; 7 bases are a match to TRBD1. V was clipped by 4 bases and J by 4 bases; unmatched bases: 4. Germline CDR1 and CDR2: LGHNA and YSLEER. The length of the CDR3 is 14 residues. The CDR3 bases are TGCGCCAGCAGCCCGGGACAGCGGTACAATGAGCAGTTCTTC. This translates into CASSPGQRYNEQFF.

V usage is TRBV6-4 and J usage is TRBJ2-7; D might be TRBD1 (6 bases). V was trimmed by 0 bases and J by 0 bases, leaving 9 bases between them. The CDR3 covers 15 residues. Germline V gives CDR1 MRHNA, CDR2 SNTAGT. CDR3 bases: TGTGCCAGCAGTGACTCGAGGACAGTCTCCTACGAGCAGTACTTC. Translated, it gives CASSDSRTVSYEQYF.

In regard to this clonotype: This may be a read error, as it is one base from a much larger clone. This chain joins TRBV7-6 and TRBJ1-1; maybe TRBD1 (5 bases). The CDR3 sequence is 15 residues long. V was cut by 5 bases and J by 4 bases, with 17 bases left in between. Germline CDR1 is SGHVS and CDR2 is FNYEAQ. CDR3 amino acids: CASSGAGGSGTEAFF. The CDR3 DNA sequence: TGTGCCAGCAGCGGGGCCGGAGGTTCGGGCACTGAAGCTTTCTTT.

In the case of this clonotype: This may arise from a read error, as a much more abundant clone is one base away. The rearrangement joins TRBV20-1 to TRBJ2-6; tentatively, D is TRBD1 or TRBD2 (5 bases each). V dropped 0 bases and J dropped 5 bases, with 8 bases sitting between them. CDR3 length equals 14 residues. Germline CDR1 and CDR2: DFQATT and SNEGSKA (reference sequence). CDR3 residues: CSARDGTRANVLTF. The CDR3 coding sequence is TGCAGTGCTAGAGATGGGACGCGGGCCAACGTCCTGACTTTC.

This clonotype was counted many times. The chain couples TRBV13 to TRBJ2-4; tentatively, D is TRBD1 or TRBD2 (5 bases each). CDR3 length equals 13 residues. V dropped 5 bases and J dropped 5 bases, with 10 bases sitting between them. Germline V lookup: CDR1 PRHDT, CDR2 FYEKMQ (reference sequence). CDR3 bases: TGTGCCAGCAGCCCCGGGACCCAAAACATTCAGTACTTC. It codes for CASSPGTQNIQYF.

On this clonotype itself: A much larger clone lies a single base off, so this may be a read error. The chain joins TRBV6-6 to TRBJ2-5; no clear D gene. Germline lookup yields CDR1 MNHNY and CDR2 SVGAGI (reference sequence). V was pared by 0 bases and J by 2 bases, with 10 bases between. The CDR3 covers 15 residues. CDR3 DNA sequence: TGTGCCAGCAGTTACTCCCGGTACAGACAAGAGACCCAGTACTTC. Protein product: CASSYSRYRQETQYF.

Concerning this clonotype itself: A read error may explain this, as a much larger clone is one base away. The rearrangement uses TRBV2 and TRBJ2-7, with D possibly matching TRBD2 (7 bases). Germline V gene sequence: CDR1 SNHLY, CDR2 FYNNEI. This CDR3 contains 13 residues. The CDR3: CASSESGDYGQYF. CDR3 DNA: TGTGCCAGCAGTGAGTCAGGGGACTACGGGCAGTACTTC.

As for this clonotype: A read error is likely, as this CDR3 ends without the conserved phenylalanine or tryptophan. The chain joins TRBV5-6 to TRBJ2-7, with D maybe TRBD1 (6 bases). With 0 bases removed from V and 0 bases from J, the gap between germline ends came to 10 bases. CDR3 length equals 15 residues. Germline CDR1 SGHDT, CDR2 YYEEEE. The CDR3 reads CASSLGQGSSYEQYY. Here the CDR3 DNA reads TGTGCCAGCAGCTTGGGGCAGGGGTCCTCCTACGAGCAGTACTAC.

This clonotype was seen a few times. The chain joins TRBV6-2 or TRBV6-3 to TRBJ2-7; 8 bases align to TRBD1. The CDR3 covers 14 residues. The ends lost 3 bases at V and 3 bases at J; junction bases unmatched: 4. Germline CDR1 reads MNHEY; CDR2 reads SVGEGT. CDR3 nucleotides: TGTGCCAGCAGTTATAGGACAGGGATCTACGAGCAGTACTTC. Its translation is CASSYRTGIYEQYF.

The gene calls are TRBV30 and TRBJ2-1, with D tentatively TRBD2 (6 bases). CDR3 length: 14 amino acids. Between the trimmed V and J ends, which lost 4 bases and 8 bases, there was a span of 18 bases. Germline CDR1 is GTSNPN and CDR2 is SVGIG (reference sequence). CDR3 sequence (DNA): TGTGCCTGGACCATGGGACTTTTCAGCGATGAGCAGTTCTTC. It yields the protein CAWTMGLFSDEQFF.

This clonotype has more than one count but fewer than ten. CDR3 loop: CASSFRADNEQFF. The CDR3 bases are TGTGCCAGCAGTTTTCGCGCGGACAATGAGCAGTTCTTC. The rearrangement joins TRBV27 to TRBJ2-1; D gene unclear. The CDR3 loop spans 13 amino acids. Trimming shortened V by 3 bases and J by 5 bases, and 8 bases separated the two germline ends. CDR1 and CDR2 (germline): MNHEY, SMNVEV (reference sequence).

This clonotype was seen repeatedly, ten times or more. The chain has TRBV5-5 and TRBJ2-7, with TRBD1 matching 10 bases. The CDR3 is 15 amino acids. Germline V gene sequence: CDR1 SGHKS, CDR2 YYEKEE (reference sequence). V shed 4 bases, J shed 3 bases, and the junction held 7 bases outside the gene matches. The CDR3 DNA follows: TGTGCCAGCAGCCCGGCGAGGACAGGGGGCTACGAGCAGTACTTC. Amino acid sequence: CASSPARTGGYEQYF.